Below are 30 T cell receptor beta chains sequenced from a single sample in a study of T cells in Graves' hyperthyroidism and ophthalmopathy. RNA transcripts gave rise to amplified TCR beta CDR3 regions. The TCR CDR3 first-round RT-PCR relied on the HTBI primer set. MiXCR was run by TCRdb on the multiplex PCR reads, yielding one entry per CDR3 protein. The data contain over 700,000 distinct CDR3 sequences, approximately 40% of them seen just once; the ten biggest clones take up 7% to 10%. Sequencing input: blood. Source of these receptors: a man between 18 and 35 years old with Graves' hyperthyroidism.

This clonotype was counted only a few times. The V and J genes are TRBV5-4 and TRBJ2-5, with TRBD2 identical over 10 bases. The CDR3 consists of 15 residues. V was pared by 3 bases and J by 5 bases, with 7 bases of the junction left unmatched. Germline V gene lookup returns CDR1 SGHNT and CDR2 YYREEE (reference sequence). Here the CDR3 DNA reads TGTGCCAGCAGCTCTAGAGCGGGGGGGCGTGAGACCCAGTACTTC. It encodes CASSSRAGGRETQYF.

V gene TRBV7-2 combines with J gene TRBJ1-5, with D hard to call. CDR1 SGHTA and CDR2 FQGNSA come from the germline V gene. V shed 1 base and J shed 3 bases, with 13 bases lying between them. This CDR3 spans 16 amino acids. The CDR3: CASSLGASLFNQPQHF. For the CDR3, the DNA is TGTGCCAGCAGCTTAGGGGCGTCCCTCTTCAATCAGCCCCAGCATTTT.

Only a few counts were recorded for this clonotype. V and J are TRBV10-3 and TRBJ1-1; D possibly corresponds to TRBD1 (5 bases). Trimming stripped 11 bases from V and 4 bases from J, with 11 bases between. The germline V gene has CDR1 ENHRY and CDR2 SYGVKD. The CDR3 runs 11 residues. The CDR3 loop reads CAPRGGTEAFF. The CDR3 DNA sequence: TGTGCCCCGAGGGGCGGCACTGAAGCTTTCTTT.

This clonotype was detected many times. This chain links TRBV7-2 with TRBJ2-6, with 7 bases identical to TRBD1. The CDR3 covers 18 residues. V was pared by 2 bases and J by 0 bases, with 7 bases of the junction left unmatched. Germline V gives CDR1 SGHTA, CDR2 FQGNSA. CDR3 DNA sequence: TGTGCCAGCAGCTTATCGTTCAGGGGGAGCTCTGGGGCCAACGTCCTGACTTTC. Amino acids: CASSLSFRGSSGANVLTF.

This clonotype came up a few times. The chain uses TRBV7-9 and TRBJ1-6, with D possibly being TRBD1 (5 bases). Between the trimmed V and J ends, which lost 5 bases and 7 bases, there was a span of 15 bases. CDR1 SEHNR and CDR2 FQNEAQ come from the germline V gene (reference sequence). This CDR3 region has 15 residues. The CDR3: CASSPLEGQNSPLHF. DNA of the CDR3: TGTGCCAGCAGCCCCCTAGAGGGGCAGAATTCACCCCTCCACTTT.

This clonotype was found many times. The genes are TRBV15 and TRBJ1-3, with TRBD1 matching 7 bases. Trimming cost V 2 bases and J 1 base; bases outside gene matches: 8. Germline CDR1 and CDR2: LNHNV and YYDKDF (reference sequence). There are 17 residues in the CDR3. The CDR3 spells CATSRKTGESSGNTIYF. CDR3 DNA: TGTGCCACCAGCAGAAAAACAGGGGAATCGTCTGGAAACACCATATATTTT.

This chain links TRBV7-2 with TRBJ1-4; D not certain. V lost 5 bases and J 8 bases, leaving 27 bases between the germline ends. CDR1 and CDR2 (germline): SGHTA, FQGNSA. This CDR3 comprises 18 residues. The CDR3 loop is CASSQEVKRRLNLEKLFF. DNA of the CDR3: TGTGCCAGCAGCCAAGAAGTTAAACGGAGGTTGAATTTGGAAAAACTGTTTTTT.

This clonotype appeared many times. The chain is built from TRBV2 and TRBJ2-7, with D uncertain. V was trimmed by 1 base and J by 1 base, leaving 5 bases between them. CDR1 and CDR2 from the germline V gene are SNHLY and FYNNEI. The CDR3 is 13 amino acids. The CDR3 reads CASSEEASYEQYF. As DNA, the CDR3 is TGTGCCAGCAGTGAAGAGGCGTCCTACGAGCAGTACTTC.

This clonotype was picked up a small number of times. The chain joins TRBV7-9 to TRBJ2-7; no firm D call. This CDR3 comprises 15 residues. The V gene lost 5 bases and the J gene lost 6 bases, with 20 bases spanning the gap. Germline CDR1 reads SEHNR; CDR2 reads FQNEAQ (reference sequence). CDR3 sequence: CASSPLWTTLAEQYF. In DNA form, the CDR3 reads TGTGCCAGCAGCCCACTGTGGACGACCCTCGCCGAGCAGTACTTC.

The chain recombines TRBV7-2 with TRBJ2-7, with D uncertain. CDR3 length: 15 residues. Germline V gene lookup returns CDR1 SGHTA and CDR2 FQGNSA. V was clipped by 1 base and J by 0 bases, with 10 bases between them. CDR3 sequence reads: CASSLEIPSSYEQYF. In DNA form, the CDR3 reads TGTGCCAGCAGCTTAGAGATACCCAGCTCCTACGAGCAGTACTTC.

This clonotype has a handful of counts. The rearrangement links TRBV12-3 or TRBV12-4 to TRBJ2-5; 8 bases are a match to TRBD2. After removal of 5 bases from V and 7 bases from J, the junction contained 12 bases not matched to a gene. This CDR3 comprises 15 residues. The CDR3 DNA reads TGTGCCAGCAGTCATCTAGGCGGGGGGATCGGGACCCAGTACTTC. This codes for CASSHLGGGIGTQYF.

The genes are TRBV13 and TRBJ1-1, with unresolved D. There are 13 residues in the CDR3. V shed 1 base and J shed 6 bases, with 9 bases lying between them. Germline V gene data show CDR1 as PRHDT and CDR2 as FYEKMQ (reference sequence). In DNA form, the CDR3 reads TGTGCCAGCAGCTTAGACGCGCACGCTGAAGCTTTCTTT. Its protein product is CASSLDAHAEAFF.

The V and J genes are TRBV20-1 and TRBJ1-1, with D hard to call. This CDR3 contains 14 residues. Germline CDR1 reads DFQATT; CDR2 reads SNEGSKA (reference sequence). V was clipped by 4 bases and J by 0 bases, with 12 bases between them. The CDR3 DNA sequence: TGCAGTGCTAAAAGCGACCCGCTGAACACTGAAGCTTTCTTT. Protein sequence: CSAKSDPLNTEAFF.

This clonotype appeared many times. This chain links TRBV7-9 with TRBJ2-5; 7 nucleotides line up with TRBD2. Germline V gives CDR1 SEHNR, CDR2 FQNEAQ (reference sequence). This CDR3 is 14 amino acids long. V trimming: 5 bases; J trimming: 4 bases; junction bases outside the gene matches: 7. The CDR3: CASSPRTSPETQYF. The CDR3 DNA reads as TGTGCCAGCAGCCCGCGGACTAGTCCAGAGACCCAGTACTTC.

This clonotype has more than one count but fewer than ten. Here the CDR3 reads CASSIASSRTGRAYEQYF. The CDR3 DNA reads TGTGCCAGTAGTATTGCCTCCTCCAGGACAGGTCGTGCCTACGAGCAGTACTTC. J is TRBJ2-7 and V is TRBV19, with 7 bases aligning to TRBD1. J lost 2 bases, V lost 3 bases, and 16 bases had no gene match. Germline CDR1 reads LNHDA; CDR2 reads SQIVND (reference sequence). There are 18 residues in the CDR3.

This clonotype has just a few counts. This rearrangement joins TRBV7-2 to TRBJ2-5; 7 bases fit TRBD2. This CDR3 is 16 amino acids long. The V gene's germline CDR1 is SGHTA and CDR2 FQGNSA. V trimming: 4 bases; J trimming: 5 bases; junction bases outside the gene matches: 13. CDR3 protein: CASSSDPIAAGETQYF. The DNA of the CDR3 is TGTGCCAGCAGCTCCGACCCTATAGCAGCGGGGGAGACCCAGTACTTC.

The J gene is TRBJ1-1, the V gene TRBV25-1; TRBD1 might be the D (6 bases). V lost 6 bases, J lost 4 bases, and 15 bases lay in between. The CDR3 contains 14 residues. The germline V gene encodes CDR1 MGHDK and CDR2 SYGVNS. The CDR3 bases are TGTGCCAGCAGCGGGATGCACAGGGCCACTGAAGCTTTCTTT. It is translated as CASSGMHRATEAFF.

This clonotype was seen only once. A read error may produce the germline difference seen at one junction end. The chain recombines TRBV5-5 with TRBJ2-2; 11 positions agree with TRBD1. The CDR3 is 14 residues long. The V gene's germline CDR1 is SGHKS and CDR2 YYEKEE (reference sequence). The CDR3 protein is CASSFRRGQGELFF. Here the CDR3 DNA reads TGTGCCAGCAGCTTCCGACGGGGACAGGGGGAACTGTTTTTT.

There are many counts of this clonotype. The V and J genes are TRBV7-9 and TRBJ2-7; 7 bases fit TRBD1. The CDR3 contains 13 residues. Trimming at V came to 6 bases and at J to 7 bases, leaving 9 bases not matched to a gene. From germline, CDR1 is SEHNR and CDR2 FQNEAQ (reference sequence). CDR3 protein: CASSYYTGEEQYF. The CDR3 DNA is TGTGCCAGCAGTTACTACACAGGGGAAGAGCAGTACTTC.

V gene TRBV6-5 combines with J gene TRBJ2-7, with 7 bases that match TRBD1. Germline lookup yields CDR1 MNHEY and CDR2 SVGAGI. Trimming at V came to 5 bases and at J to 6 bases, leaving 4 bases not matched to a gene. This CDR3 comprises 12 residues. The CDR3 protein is CASSRDSSEQYF. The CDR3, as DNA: TGTGCCAGCAGTAGGGACAGCAGCGAGCAGTACTTC.

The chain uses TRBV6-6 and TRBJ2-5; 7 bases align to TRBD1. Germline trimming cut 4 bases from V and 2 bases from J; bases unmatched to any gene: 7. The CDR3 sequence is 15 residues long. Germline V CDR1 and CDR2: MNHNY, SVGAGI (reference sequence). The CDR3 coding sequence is TGTGCCAGCAGTTTATCGACAGGGTGGCAAGAGACCCAGTACTTC. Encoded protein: CASSLSTGWQETQYF.

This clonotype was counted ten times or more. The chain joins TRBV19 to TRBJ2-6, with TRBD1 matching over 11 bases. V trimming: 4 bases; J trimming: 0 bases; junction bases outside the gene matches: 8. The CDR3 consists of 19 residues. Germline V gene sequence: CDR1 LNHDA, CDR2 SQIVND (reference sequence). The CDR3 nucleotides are TGTGCCAGTAGTACACCCACCGGGACAGGGGGCTCTGGGGCCAACGTCCTGACTTTC. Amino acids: CASSTPTGTGGSGANVLTF.

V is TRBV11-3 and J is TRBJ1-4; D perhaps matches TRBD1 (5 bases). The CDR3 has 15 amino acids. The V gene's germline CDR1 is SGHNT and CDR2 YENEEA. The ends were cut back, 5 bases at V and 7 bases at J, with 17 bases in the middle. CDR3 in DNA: TGTGCCAGCAGCCCCGATGAGGGAAGGGGTGAAAAACTGTTTTTT. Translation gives CASSPDEGRGEKLFF.

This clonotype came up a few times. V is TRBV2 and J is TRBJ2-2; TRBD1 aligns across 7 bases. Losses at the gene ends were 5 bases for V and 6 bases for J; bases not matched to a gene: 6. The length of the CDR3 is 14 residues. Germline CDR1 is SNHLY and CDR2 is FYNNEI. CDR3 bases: TGTGCCAGCAGTCCGACAGGGAAGGCCGGGGAGCTGTTTTTT. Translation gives CASSPTGKAGELFF. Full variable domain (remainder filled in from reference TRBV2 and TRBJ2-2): EPEVTQTPSHQVTQMGQEVILRCVPISNHLYFYWYRQILGQKVEFLVSFYNNEISEKSEIFDDQFSVERPDGSNFTLKIRSTKLEDSAMYFCASSPTGKAGELFFGEGSRLTVL.

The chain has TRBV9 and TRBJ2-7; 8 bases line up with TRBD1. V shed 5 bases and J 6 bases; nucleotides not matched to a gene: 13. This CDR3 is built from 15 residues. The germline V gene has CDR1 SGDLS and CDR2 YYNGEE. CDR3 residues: CASSTSGQGSFEQYF. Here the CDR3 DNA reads TGTGCCAGCAGTACCTCCGGACAGGGTTCTTTCGAGCAGTACTTC.

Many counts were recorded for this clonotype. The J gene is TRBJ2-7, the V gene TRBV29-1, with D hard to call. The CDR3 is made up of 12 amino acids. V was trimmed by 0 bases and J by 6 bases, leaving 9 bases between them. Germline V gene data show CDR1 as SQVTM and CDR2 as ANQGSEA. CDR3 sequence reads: CSVEDQWFEQYF. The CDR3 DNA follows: TGCAGCGTTGAAGACCAGTGGTTCGAGCAGTACTTC.

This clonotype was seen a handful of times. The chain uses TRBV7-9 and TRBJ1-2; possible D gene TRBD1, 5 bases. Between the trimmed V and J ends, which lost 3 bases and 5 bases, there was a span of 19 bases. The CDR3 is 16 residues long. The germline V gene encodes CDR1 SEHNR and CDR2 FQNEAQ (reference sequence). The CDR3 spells CASSFIPGRVGYGYTF. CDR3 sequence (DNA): TGTGCCAGCAGCTTTATCCCGGGACGGGTTGGGTATGGCTACACCTTC.

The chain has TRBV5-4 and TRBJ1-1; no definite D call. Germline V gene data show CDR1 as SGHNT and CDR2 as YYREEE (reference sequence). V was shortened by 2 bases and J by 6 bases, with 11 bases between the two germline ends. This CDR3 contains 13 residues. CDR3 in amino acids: CASSLPPQPEAFF. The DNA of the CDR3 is TGTGCCAGCAGCTTACCCCCTCAACCTGAAGCTTTCTTT.

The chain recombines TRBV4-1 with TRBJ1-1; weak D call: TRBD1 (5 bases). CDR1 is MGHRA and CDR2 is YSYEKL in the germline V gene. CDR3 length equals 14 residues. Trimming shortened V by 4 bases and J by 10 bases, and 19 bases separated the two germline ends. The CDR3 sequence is CASSRNTQEGRAFF. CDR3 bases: TGCGCCAGCAGCCGGAATACACAGGAGGGGCGAGCTTTCTTT.

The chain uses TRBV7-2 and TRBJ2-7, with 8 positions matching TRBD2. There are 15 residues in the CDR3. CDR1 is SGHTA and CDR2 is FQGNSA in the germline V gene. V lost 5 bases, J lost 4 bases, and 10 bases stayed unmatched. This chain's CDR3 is CASSPPGGDPYEQYF. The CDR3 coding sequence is TGTGCCAGCAGCCCTCCCGGGGGGGACCCTTACGAGCAGTACTTC.